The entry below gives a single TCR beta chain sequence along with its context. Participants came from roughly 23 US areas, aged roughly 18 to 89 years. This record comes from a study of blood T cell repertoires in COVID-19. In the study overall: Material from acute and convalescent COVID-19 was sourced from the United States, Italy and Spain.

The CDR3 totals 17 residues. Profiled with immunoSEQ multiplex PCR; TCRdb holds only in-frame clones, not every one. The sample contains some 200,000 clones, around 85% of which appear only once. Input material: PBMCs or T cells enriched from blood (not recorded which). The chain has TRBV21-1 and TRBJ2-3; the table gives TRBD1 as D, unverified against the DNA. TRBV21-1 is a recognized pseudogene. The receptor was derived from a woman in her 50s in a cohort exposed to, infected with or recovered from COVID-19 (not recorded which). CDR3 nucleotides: TGTGCCAGCAGCACTTCCCACAGGGGGCCCAGCACAGATACGCAGTATTTT. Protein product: CASSTSHRGPSTDTQYF.